What follows is one TCR beta chain and its context. This clone was found a few times. It lacks a known antigen. Base qualities are missing; no much larger clone stands one base away. This sample was included in a study of cytomegalovirus exposure and HLA in healthy donors (TCRdb year 2017). Broadly, across the study: An earlier analysis of 587 of the donors reported over 250 Gb of sequence data and around 100 million unique TCR beta sequences obtained from around 190 million T cells. An early release covering 550 to 700 HLA-typed donors comprised about 290 gigabases of sequencing data and around 85 million unique TCR sequences. Among the roughly 400 genotyped donors, 75% to 90% belonged to the genetic ancestry cluster associated with self-reported Caucasian donors. The study was designed to test whether signatures of past pathogen exposure could be identified by cataloging public T cell receptors. The T cell repertoires of 700 or so subjects were profiled by immunosequencing and related to cytomegalovirus serostatus. Along with the roughly 700-subject first cohort, a separate validation cohort of over a hundred different subjects was used. High-throughput TCR immunosequencing, statistical association of individual TCRs with disease status, and machine learning were combined to predict cytomegalovirus infection status. To study patterns of TCR occurrence, a later analysis re-analyzed previously published TCR beta repertoires from 600 to 750 donors and added high-resolution HLA genotyping. The later analysis used no new phenotypic data to find candidate immune exposures, relying instead on TCR beta sequences and their occurrence across donors. In an earlier analysis of roughly 580 of the donors, high-throughput TCR beta sequencing was used to judge whether each TCR beta V gene segment behaved as functional or pseudogenic. Donor age, sex, ethnicity and CMV serostatus were collected together with the repertoire data. Genome-wide SNP genotypes for about 60% of the roughly 700 donors were used in a later genetic analysis, which treated that subset as a discovery cohort. Every repertoire in the discovery cohort had been generated on one and the same sequencing platform. HLA typing included class I and class II loci at four-digit resolution. Typing coverage differed by locus: A, B, C, DRB1 and DQB1 were typed in about 629-640 donors, DQA1 in 522, DPA1 in 600 to 610, and DPB1 in 400 to 490. Five DR-DQ haplotypes were treated as single units for association and clustering because of strong linkage in the cohort. Across approximately 420 genotyped donors of the cohort, an average of about 240,000 unique TCR beta nucleotide sequences per donor were sequenced, and around 20% of those sequences were non-productive.

The library was prepared using the immunoSEQ multiplex PCR assay. For the multiplex PCR, a mixture combining 60 forward primers for TCR Vbeta segments and 13 reverse primers for TCR Jbeta segments was used. The CDR3 region of rearranged TCR beta genes was amplified from genomic DNA with a multiplex PCR assay. Amplified TCR beta libraries were sequenced as 87-base-pair reads on the Illumina HiSeq System. The study's processing was this. A later analysis tallied around 87 million unique TCR beta chains across the 666 repertoires, and around 9.9 million of those chains were shared by two or more donors. Raw reads were error-corrected and collapsed into unique sequences with a nearest-neighbor algorithm that merged closely related sequences to remove PCR and sequencing errors. To assign V, D and J gene segments, CDR3 sequences were aligned to IMGT reference sequences. For a sequence to be retained, at least a six-nucleotide match to both a V gene segment and a J gene segment was required. Rearrangements were classified as productive when the CDR3 lacked stop codons and remained in frame with V and J, and all other rearrangements were classified as non-productive. CDR3 was defined by IMGT convention, running from the second conserved V-encoded cysteine to the conserved J-encoded phenylalanine. The earlier analysis of about 560 of the donors excluded any sequence lacking an unambiguous match to a single V gene segment. An earlier analysis of a few hundred of the donors called V segments functional above 56.7% productive rearrangements and segregating when the between-donor standard deviation exceeded 5%. To diagnose cytomegalovirus status from the catalog of TCR beta chain sequences, a statistical classification framework was built. In a later analysis, V and J genes were assigned by comparing TCR nucleotide sequences against IMGT/GENE-DB human TR gene sequences. In a later analysis, CDR3 sequences and most-parsimonious VDJ recombination scenarios were assigned using the TCRdist pipeline. A later analysis defined each TCR beta chain by its CDR3 amino acid sequence plus V-gene family, and excluded reads lacking a unique V-gene family. In a later analysis, 550 to 650 highly shared, low-generation-probability nucleotide sequences were removed to address suspected cross-contamination and a sequencing artifact. In a later analysis, a clonal expansion index was calculated for each public chain from normalized within-repertoire ranks of inferred template counts. Generation probabilities in a later analysis came from a VDJ recombination model fitted to out-of-frame rearrangements, and those results were checked against IGoR. In a later analysis, TCR-TCR, TCR-HLA and TCR-CMV co-occurrence was scored with hypergeometric tests, and a repertoire-size bias correction was applied to TCR pairs. A later analysis estimated false discovery rates by permuting HLA or CMV assignments 20 times. In a later analysis, co-occurring TCRs were grouped using DBSCAN, and TCRdist sequence similarity was added for clustering within HLA-allele-positive subsets. Repertoires with fewer than 30,000 or more than 120,000 public chains, plus five repertoires with anomalous nucleotide sharing, were excluded from co-occurrence clustering. TCRdb mirrors the immuneACCESS table, restricted to in-frame sequences. Some clones are absent from its copies; in checked studies, under half trace to an unresolved V gene, and the reason for the others is unknown. Clone size and V and J calls were adopted from that table, with D and trimming inferred from the DNA. Here the sample has approximately 100,000 clones; around 77% occur a single time. The ten largest account for roughly 11% of the sample.

Beyond this particular receptor, the publication reports: Because some donors lacked HLA typing at each locus, the association tests relied only on the typed subset. The earlier analysis of approximately 590 of the donors excluded fewer than 20 rarely observed V segments, including chromosome 9 orphons, because counts were too low. A later genetic analysis reported fewer N-insertions in productive TCRs among donors in an Asian-associated ancestry cluster than the approximately 670-donor mean. A further reported finding was that TCR beta sequences accurately predicted the HLA-A and HLA-B alleles for most subjects in the first cohort. Only TCR beta chains were sequenced in this cohort, and the absence of alpha or paired-chain data limited detectable features. Correlated functional status among segregating V segments might reflect linkage disequilibrium, but an unknown experimental factor could not be ruled out. Across donors, most TCR sequences were observed very rarely, whereas some public TCRs were present in many individuals. When HLA alleles, especially DR and DQ, strongly co-occurred, attributing TCR associations to individual alleles was difficult. In a later analysis, HLA-associated TCR beta chains showed more clonal expansion and lower generation probabilities than non-associated chains that were equally common. An earlier analysis of roughly 570 of the donors showed that most TCR beta V segments appeared in productive rearrangements either about 87% or about 30% of the time, which broadly matched IMGT annotations. In a later analysis, most CMV-associated TCR beta chains were found to appear HLA-restricted, with HLA associations seemingly driven largely by CMV exposure. Three of the identified cytomegalovirus-associated TCR beta chains were confirmed in vitro to be specific for cytomegalovirus antigens. In a later analysis, several top co-occurrence clusters were reported to appear linked to parvovirus B19, influenza, CMV and Epstein-Barr virus. It was suggested by the authors that the approach could potentially be generalized to other disease states and immunological phenotypes. In both the original and validation cohorts, the classifier was reported to diagnose cytomegalovirus status with high specificity and sensitivity. Specific HLA alleles were associated with some 15,000 TCR beta sequences at a false discovery rate of 0.05 in a later analysis. According to a later analysis, TCR association rates differed among HLA loci, with DRB1 alleles showing the most associated TCRs and HLA-C alleles showing the fewest. The study gave a list of about 160 TCR beta chains associated with cytomegalovirus. Roughly uniform sequencing depth across donors was assumed in presence/absence analyses, although this assumption may not hold. A group of highly shared sequence variants was considered likely to be a technical artifact of the sequencing pipeline. In a later genetic analysis, a missense DCLRE1C variant was associated with V-gene and J-gene trimming of TCR beta chains, and the association was replicated in an independent cohort. CMV serostatus was the only immune exposure information available for the cohort.

In total, 500 to 700 healthy bone marrow donors made up the cohort. Cohort members were all nominally healthy when sampled, although unrecorded immune exposures were likely present. The donor was CMV seropositive and was included in the group of 250 to 300 seropositive cohort members. Every donor gave a peripheral blood sample, and the peripheral blood mononuclear cells from that sample were used for TCR beta sequencing. The Qiagen DNeasy Blood Extraction Kit was used to extract genomic DNA from the blood cell samples. Sequenced sample: PBMCs. This receptor was obtained from a man aged 35 to 55 in good health and CMV-seropositive.

The DNA is TGTGCCAGCAGCTTAAAGCCCAGGGCAAACGAGCAGTACTTC. It translates as CASSLKPRANEQYF. The V and J segments used are TRBV11-3 and TRBJ2-5; D gene: possibly TRBD1, on 5 matching bases. Matching the DNA end better, TRBJ2-7 makes the J call doubtful. CDR1 is given as SGHNT and CDR2 as YENEEA, both from the germline V gene. The CDR3 contains 14 residues, cysteine and phenylalanine counted. Solely the CDR3 DNA is kept, with 42 bases framed from the first base.